This record looks at one T cell receptor (beta chain) sequence and its context. Germline lookup yields CDR1 GTSNPN and CDR2 SVGIG (reference sequence). The V end lost 2 bases, the J end lost 7 bases, and 12 bases lay between the germline ends. The CDR3 has 13 amino acids. The sample originates from a study of blood T cell repertoires in COVID-19. Data came from immunoSEQ multiplex PCR; TCRdb stores just in-frame clones and leaves some out. The sample lists some 130,000 clones, 70% to 80% occurring once. This chain connects TRBV30 to TRBJ1-5; D is uncertain. The origin of this receptor is a man aged 60 to 75 who had recovered from COVID-19. Sequencing was carried out using peripheral blood. The CDR3 here is CAWSSPQWQPQHF. In DNA form, the CDR3 reads TGTGCCTGGAGTTCCCCACAGTGGCAGCCCCAGCATTTT.